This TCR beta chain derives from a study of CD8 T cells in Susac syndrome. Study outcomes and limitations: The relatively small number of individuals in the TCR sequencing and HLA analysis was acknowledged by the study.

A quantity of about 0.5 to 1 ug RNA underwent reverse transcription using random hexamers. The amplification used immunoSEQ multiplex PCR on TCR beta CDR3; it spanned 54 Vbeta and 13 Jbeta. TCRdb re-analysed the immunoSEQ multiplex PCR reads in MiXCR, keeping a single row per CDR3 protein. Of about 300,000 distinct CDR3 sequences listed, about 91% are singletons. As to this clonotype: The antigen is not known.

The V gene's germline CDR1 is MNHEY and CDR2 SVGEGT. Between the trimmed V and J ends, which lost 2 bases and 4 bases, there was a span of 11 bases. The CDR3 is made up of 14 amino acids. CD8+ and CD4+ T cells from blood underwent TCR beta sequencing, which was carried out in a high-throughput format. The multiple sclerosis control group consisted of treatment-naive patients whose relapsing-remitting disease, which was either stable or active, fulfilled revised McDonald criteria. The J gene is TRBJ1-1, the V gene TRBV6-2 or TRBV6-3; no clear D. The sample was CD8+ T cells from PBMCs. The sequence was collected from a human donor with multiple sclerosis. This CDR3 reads CASSYQPQPTEAFF. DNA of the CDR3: TGTGCCAGCAGTTACCAGCCGCAGCCCACTGAAGCTTTCTTT.